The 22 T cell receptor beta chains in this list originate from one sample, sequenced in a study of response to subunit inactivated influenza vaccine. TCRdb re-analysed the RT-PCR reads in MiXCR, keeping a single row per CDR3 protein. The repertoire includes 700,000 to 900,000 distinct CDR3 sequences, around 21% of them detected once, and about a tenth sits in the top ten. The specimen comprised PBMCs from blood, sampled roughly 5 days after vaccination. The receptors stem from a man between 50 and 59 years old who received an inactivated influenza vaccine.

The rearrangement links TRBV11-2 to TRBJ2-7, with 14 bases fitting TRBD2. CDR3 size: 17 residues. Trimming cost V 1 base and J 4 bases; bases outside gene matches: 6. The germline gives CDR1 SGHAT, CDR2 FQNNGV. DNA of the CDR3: TGTGCCAGCAGCTTAGTTGGGACTAGCGGGAGAATATACGAGCAGTACTTC. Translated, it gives CASSLVGTSGRIYEQYF.

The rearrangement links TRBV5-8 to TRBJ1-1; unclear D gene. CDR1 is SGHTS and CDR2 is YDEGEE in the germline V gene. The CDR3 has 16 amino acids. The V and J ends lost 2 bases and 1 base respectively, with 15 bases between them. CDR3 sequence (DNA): TGTGCCAGCAGCTTTTTGGTCGGACGGAAGAACACTGAAGCTTTCTTT. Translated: CASSFLVGRKNTEAFF.

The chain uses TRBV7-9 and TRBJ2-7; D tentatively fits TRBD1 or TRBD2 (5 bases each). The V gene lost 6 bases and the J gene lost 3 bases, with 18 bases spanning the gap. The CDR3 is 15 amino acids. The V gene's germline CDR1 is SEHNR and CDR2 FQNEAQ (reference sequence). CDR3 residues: CASRFFPGRDYEQYF. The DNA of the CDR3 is TGTGCCAGCAGATTCTTCCCGGGACGGGACTACGAGCAGTACTTC.

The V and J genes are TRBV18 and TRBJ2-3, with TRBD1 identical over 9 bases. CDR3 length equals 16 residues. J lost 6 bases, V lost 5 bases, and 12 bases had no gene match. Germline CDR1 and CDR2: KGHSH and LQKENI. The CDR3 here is CASSSIPGQGFDTQYF. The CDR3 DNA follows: TGTGCCAGCTCATCAATTCCGGGACAGGGATTTGATACGCAGTATTTT.

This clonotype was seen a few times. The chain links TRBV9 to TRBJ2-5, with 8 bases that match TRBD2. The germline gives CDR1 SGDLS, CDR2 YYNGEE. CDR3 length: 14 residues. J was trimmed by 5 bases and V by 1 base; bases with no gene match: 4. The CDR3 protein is CASSVREGRETQYF. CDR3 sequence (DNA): TGTGCCAGCAGCGTACGGGAGGGCCGGGAGACCCAGTACTTC. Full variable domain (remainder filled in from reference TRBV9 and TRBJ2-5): DSGVTQTPKHLITATGQRVTLRCSPRSGDLSVYWYQQSLDQGLQFLIQYYNGEERAKGNILERFSAQQFPDLHSELNLSSLELGDSALYFCASSVREGRETQYFGPGTRLLVL.

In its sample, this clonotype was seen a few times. The CDR3 sequence is CASRRPGSTGSTDTQYF. The CDR3 DNA sequence: TGTGCCAGCAGACGCCCGGGGTCGACAGGGAGCACAGATACGCAGTATTTT. The rearrangement links TRBV6-1 to TRBJ2-3; 7 bases match TRBD1. This CDR3 region has 17 residues. The V segment lost 6 bases and the J segment 0 bases; nucleotides outside the gene matches: 12. The V gene's germline CDR1 is MNHNS and CDR2 SASEGT.

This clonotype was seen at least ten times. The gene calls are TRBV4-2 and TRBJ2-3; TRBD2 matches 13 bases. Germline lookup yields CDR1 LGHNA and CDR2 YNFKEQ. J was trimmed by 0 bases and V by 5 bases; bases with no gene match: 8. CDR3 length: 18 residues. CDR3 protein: CASSTGLAGVPSTDTQYF. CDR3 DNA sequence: TGTGCCAGCAGCACAGGACTAGCGGGAGTTCCTAGCACAGATACGCAGTATTTT.

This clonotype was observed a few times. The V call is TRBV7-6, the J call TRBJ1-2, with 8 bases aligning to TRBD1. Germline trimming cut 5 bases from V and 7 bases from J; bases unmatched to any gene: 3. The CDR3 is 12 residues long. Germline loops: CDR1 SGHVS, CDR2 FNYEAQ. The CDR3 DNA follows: TGTGCCAGCAGCAAAGACAGGGGTGGCTACACCTTC. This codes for CASSKDRGGYTF.

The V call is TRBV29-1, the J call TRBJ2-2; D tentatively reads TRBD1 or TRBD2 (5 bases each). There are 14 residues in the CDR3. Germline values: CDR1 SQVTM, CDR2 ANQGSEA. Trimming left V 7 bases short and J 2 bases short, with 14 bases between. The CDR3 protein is CSASGQVNTGELFF. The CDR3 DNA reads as TGCAGCGCCTCGGGGCAGGTCAACACCGGGGAGCTGTTTTTT.

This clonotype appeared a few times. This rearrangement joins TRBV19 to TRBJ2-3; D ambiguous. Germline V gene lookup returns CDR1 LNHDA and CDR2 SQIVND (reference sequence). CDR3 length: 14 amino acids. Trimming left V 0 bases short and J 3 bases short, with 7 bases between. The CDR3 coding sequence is TGTGCCAGTAGTATAGATCATCTAACAGATACGCAGTATTTT. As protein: CASSIDHLTDTQYF.

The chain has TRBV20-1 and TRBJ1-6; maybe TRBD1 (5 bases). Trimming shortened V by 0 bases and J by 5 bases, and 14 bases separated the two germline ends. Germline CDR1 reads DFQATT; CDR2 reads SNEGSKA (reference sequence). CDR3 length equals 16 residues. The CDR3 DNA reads TGCAGTGCTAGAGATCTCAGGGTGGACCATAATTCACCCCTCCACTTT. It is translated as CSARDLRVDHNSPLHF.

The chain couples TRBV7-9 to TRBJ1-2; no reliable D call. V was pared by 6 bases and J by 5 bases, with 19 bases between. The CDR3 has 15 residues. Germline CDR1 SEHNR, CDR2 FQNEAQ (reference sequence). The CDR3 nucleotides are TGTGCCAGCAGAGGTAAAAGCTACACGGAGTATGGCTACACCTTC. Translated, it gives CASRGKSYTEYGYTF.

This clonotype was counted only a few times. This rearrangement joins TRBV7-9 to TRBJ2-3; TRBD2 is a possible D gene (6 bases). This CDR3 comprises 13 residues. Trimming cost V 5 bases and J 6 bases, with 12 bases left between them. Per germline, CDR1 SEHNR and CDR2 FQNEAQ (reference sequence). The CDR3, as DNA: TGTGCCAGCAGCCCTAGGAGGGTGGATACGCAGTATTTT. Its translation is CASSPRRVDTQYF.

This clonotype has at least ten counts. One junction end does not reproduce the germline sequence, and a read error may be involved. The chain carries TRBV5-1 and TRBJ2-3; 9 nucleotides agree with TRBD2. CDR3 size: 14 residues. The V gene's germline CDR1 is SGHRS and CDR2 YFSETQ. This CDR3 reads CASRTSGGTDTQYF. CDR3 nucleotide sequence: TGTGCCAGCAGAACGAGCGGGGGGACAGATACGCAGTATTTT.

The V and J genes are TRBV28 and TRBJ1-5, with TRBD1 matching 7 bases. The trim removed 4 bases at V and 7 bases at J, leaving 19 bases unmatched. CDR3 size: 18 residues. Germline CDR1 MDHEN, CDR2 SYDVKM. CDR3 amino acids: CASSSTGTGGGTGQPQHF. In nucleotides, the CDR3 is TGTGCCAGCAGTTCGACAGGGACGGGGGGTGGCACAGGACAGCCCCAGCATTTT.

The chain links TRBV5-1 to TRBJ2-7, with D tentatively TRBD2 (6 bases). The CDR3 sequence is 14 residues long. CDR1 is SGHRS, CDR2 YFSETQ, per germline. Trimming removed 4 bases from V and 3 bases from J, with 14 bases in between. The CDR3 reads CASSDTSTRYEQYF. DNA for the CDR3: TGCGCCAGCAGCGACACTAGCACCCGCTACGAGCAGTACTTC.

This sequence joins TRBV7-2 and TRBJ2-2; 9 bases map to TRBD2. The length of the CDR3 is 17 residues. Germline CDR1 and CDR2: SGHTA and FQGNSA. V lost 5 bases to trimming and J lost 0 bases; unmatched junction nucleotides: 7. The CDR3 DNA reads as TGTGCCAGCAGCGGTCGAGCGGGAGGCTCGAACACCGGGGAGCTGTTTTTT. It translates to CASSGRAGGSNTGELFF.

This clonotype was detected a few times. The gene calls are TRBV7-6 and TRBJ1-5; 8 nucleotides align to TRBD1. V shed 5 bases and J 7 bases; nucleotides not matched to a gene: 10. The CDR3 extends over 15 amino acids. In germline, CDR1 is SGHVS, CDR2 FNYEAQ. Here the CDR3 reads CASSPGAGGGQPQHF. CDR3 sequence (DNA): TGTGCCAGCAGCCCAGGGGCAGGGGGCGGACAGCCCCAGCATTTT.

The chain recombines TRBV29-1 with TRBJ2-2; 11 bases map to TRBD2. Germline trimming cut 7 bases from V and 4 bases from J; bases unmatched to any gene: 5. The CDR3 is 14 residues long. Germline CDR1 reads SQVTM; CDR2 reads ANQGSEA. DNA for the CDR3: TGCAGCGGAGTAGCGGGGGGGTCCACCGGGGAGCTGTTTTTT. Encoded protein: CSGVAGGSTGELFF.

This chain's CDR3 is CASSEARFFQETQYF. CDR3 nucleotide sequence: TGTGCCAGCAGTGAAGCGCGTTTCTTCCAAGAGACCCAGTACTTC. The rearrangement links TRBV2 to TRBJ2-5, with unresolved D. This CDR3 spans 15 amino acids. Germline CDR1 is SNHLY and CDR2 is FYNNEI. The V end lost 0 bases, the J end lost 1 base, and 9 bases lay between the germline ends.

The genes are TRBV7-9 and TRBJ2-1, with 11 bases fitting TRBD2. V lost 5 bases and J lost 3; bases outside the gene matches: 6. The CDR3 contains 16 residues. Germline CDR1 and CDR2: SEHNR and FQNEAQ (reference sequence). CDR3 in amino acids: CASSQTGLAVYNEQFF. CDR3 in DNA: TGTGCCAGCAGCCAAACGGGACTAGCGGTCTACAATGAGCAGTTCTTC.

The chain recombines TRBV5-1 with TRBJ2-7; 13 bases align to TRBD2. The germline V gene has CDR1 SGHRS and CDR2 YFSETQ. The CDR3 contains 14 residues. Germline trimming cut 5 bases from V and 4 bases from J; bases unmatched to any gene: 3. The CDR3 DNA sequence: TGCGCCAGCAGGGGGACTAGCGGGAAATACGAGCAGTACTTC. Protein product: CASRGTSGKYEQYF.